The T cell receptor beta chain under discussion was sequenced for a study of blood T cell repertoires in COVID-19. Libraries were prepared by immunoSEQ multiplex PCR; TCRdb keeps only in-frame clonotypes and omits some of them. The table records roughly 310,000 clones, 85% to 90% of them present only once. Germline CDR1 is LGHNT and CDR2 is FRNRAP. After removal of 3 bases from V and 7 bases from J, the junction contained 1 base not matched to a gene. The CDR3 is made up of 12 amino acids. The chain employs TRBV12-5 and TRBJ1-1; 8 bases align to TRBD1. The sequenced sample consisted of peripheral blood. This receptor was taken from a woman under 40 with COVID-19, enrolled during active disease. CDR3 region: CASGFDRGEAFF. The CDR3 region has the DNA TGTGCTAGTGGTTTTGACAGGGGTGAAGCTTTCTTT.